This T cell receptor beta chain was documented in a study of blood T cell repertoires in COVID-19. As originally analysed: Estimation of nucleated cell counts was performed using reference gene primer amplification. Profiling relied on immunoSEQ multiplex PCR, and the TCRdb table lists in-frame clones only, not all of them. V, J and clone size are those of that table, while D and trimming were read from the DNA. Among some 490,000 clones listed, roughly nine tenths were seen once. Germline V gene sequence: CDR1 SGHRS, CDR2 YFSETQ. This CDR3 contains 15 residues. The V segment lost 2 bases and the J segment 7 bases; nucleotides outside the gene matches: 10.

This TCR derives from a woman aged 55-69 years who had recovered from COVID-19. The gene calls are TRBV5-1 and TRBJ1-2; TRBD1 matches at 8 bases. Sequencing was performed on PBMCs or T cells enriched from blood (not recorded which). As DNA, the CDR3 is TGCGCCAGCAGCTTTTCCCAGGGGGCATTTGGTGGCTACACCTTC. It is translated as CASSFSQGAFGGYTF.